Below, 7 T cell receptor beta chains from the same sample are listed, as sequenced in a study of T cell responses to AZD1222 COVID-19 vaccine. Clones were sequenced by immunoSEQ multiplex PCR, and TCRdb holds only the in-frame ones, with some missing. The sample records 100,000 to 150,000 clones, around nine tenths being singletons. This sample comprised peripheral blood, obtained on day 0 of AZD1222 vaccination. These TCRs come from an adult in good health.

The genes are TRBV5-8 and TRBJ1-2; 12 bases agree with TRBD1. Trimming took 4 bases from V and 7 from J; bases not matched to a gene: 5. The CDR3 sequence is 14 residues long. Germline CDR1 and CDR2: SGHTS and YDEGEE. CDR3 nucleotide sequence: TGTGCCAGCAGCCCGGGACAGGGGGCTTTTGGCTACACCTTC. It specifies CASSPGQGAFGYTF.

This rearrangement joins TRBV29-1 to TRBJ2-7; the D gene is possibly TRBD2 (6 bases). CDR1 and CDR2 (germline): SQVTM, ANQGSEA. V dropped 7 bases and J dropped 3 bases, with 16 bases sitting between them. The length of the CDR3 is 13 residues. CDR3 amino acids: CSADSGDGYEQYF. CDR3 nucleotides: TGCAGCGCGGACTCGGGGGATGGCTACGAGCAGTACTTC.

This chain links TRBV15 with TRBJ1-3; weak D call: TRBD1 (5 bases). V lost 0 bases and J 0 bases, leaving 6 bases between the germline ends. From germline, CDR1 is LNHNV and CDR2 YYDKDF (reference sequence). This CDR3 region has 15 residues. CDR3 in amino acids: CATSRDQGSGNTIYF. CDR3 nucleotides: TGTGCCACCAGCAGAGATCAGGGCTCTGGAAACACCATATATTTT.

V usage is TRBV6-5 and J usage is TRBJ1-1; D is perhaps TRBD1 (5 bases). The CDR3 loop spans 14 amino acids. Germline CDR1 MNHEY, CDR2 SVGAGI. Trimming took off 5 bases at V and 3 bases at J, with 13 bases between the two ends. The CDR3 sequence is CASSIRELYTEAFF. The DNA for the CDR3 is TGTGCCAGCAGTATCAGGGAGCTGTACACTGAAGCTTTCTTT.

The V call is TRBV5-1, the J call TRBJ1-4; D possibly corresponds to TRBD1 (6 bases). Per the germline V gene, CDR1 is SGHRS and CDR2 is YFSETQ. V lost 0 bases, J lost 6 bases, and 9 bases lay in between. The CDR3 covers 14 residues. The CDR3 loop reads CASSLAGGDEKLFF. In DNA, the CDR3 is TGCGCCAGCAGCTTGGCGGGGGGCGATGAAAAACTGTTTTTT.

This chain joins TRBV10-3 and TRBJ1-2, with D possibly matching TRBD1 (5 bases). The V gene's germline CDR1 is ENHRY and CDR2 SYGVKD. Trimming shortened V by 2 bases and J by 4 bases, and 14 bases separated the two germline ends. The CDR3 runs 15 residues. The CDR3: CAISEPALGGYGYTF. DNA for the CDR3: TGTGCCATCAGTGAGCCCGCCTTGGGGGGCTATGGCTACACCTTC.

The chain links TRBV5-5 to TRBJ2-2; D may be TRBD2 (5 bases). Germline CDR1 reads SGHKS; CDR2 reads YYEKEE (reference sequence). V was cut by 0 bases and J by 7 bases, with 13 bases left in between. This CDR3 region has 15 residues. The CDR3 loop is CASSLVPGTDGELFF. CDR3 nucleotide sequence: TGTGCCAGCAGCTTGGTGCCGGGAACTGACGGGGAGCTGTTTTTT.